This T cell receptor (beta chain) is drawn from a study of blood T cell repertoires in COVID-19 (dated by TCRdb to about 2020). Notes on the research overall: Samples covering the acute and convalescent phases of COVID-19 were provided by collaborators in the United States, Italy and Spain. The prospective study material was composed of cDNA or gDNA derived from T cells, B-cell-depleted T cells, or PBMCs. The dataset comprised deeply sampled blood TCRbeta repertoires from subjects exposed to, actively infected with, or recovered from COVID-19. The repertoires were released in a freely available public database intended as a resource for research on the immune response to SARS-CoV-2. Samples were obtained from the ongoing ImmuneRACE study (first 160 participants) and from approximately 1,200 subjects provided by 6 global collaborators. Sample metadata almost always included a de-identified subject ID, COVID-19 status, age in years and sex. Where available, HLA class I and class II types were obtained from metadata supplied by the sample provider rather than from assay-based typing.

One collaborating source in Seattle enrolled patients while the patients were actively infected and followed the patients over time throughout the course of disease. The collaborating institutions used their own protocols to collect whole blood in K2EDTA tubes. For TCRbeta analysis, collaborator samples were shipped as frozen whole blood, as isolated PBMCs, or as DNA extracted from either sample type. The full study reports these points: The amount of clinical and demographic metadata varied by source and participant and was provided uncurated.

The CDR3, cysteine through phenylalanine, is 13 amino acids long. The only DNA kept is the CDR3, 39 bases in frame from the first base. CDR1 LGHDT and CDR2 YNNKEL are derived from the germline V gene (reference sequence). V is trimmed back by 3 bases and J by 8 bases, and the junction contains 6 bases that no gene match accounts for. TCRbeta CDR3 regions were amplified from genomic DNA by means of the immunoSEQ Assay, a bias-controlled multiplex PCR. For the original study's pipeline: The number of nucleated cells in each sample was estimated by amplification of reference gene primers within the assay. To quantify the absolute abundance of each unique TCRbeta CDR3 rearrangement, sequence reads were collapsed and filtered. For each sample, productive Simpson clonality was calculated as the square root of Simpson's diversity index over productive rearrangements. Not all clones reach the TCRdb copy of this immuneACCESS table, which keeps in-frame sequences only. Checked studies attribute under half of the gap to unresolved V genes and leave the rest unexplained. The V and J calls and clone size were taken over from that table, and D and trimming were inferred from the DNA. This sample comprises hundreds of thousands of clones, 85% to 90% of them detected only once. The leading ten clones occupy less than 9% of the sample.

Concerning this clone: The specificity of this receptor is unknown. The input lacks base qualities; no much larger clone sits a single base away.

The chain was built from TRBV3-1 (or the pseudogene TRBV3-2) and TRBJ1-2, with TRBD1 matching 7 junction bases. The clonotype originates from a woman aged 45-65 years with COVID-19, enrolled during active disease. The sequenced material came from peripheral blood. Read as DNA, the sequence is TGTGCCAGCAGCCATGACAGGGTCGGAGGCTACACCTTC. Translation gives CASSHDRVGGYTF.